This passage covers 25 T cell receptor beta chains from one sample sequenced in a study of response to subunit inactivated influenza vaccine. TCRdb itself ran the RT-PCR reads through MiXCR, one entry per CDR3 protein. The data hold 500,000 to 600,000 distinct CDR3 sequences, with 10% to 15% observed a single time. Specimen: PBMCs from blood, collected roughly 48 days after vaccination. The source of these receptors is a man aged 50 or older who received an inactivated influenza vaccine.

This clonotype was counted many times. The chain joins TRBV2 to TRBJ2-7, with 8 nucleotides matching TRBD1. Trimming at V came to 5 bases and at J to 5 bases, leaving 5 bases not matched to a gene. The CDR3 has 13 amino acids. CDR1 and CDR2 from the germline V gene are SNHLY and FYNNEI. The CDR3 coding sequence is TGTGCCAGCAGTCAAGACAGGGGCAACGAGCAGTACTTC. Its translation is CASSQDRGNEQYF.

The sample holds many counts of this clonotype. J is TRBJ2-1 and V is TRBV12-3 or TRBV12-4; D might be TRBD2 (6 bases). The CDR3 consists of 17 residues. The V end was cut by 4 bases, the J end by 0 bases, with 16 bases between. The CDR3 DNA is TGTGCCAGCAGTTCCTACGGGACTTTCAGCTCCTACAATGAGCAGTTCTTC. This encodes CASSSYGTFSSYNEQFF.

This clonotype was recorded a few times. V gene TRBV20-1 combines with J gene TRBJ2-1; 13 positions agree with TRBD2. The CDR3 sequence is 14 residues long. V was clipped by 5 bases and J by 10 bases; unmatched bases: 8. The germline V gene has CDR1 DFQATT and CDR2 SNEGSKA (reference sequence). The CDR3 DNA follows: TGCAGTGCTGAAGGGACTAGCGGGGCTAGGGAGCAGTTCTTC. Translated, it gives CSAEGTSGAREQFF.

There are a few counts of this clonotype. In DNA, the CDR3 is TGCAGTGCTAGAAAGGGAGCCAAAGGAGGTTCACCCCTCCACTTT. It specifies CSARKGAKGGSPLHF. The V and J genes are TRBV20-1 and TRBJ1-6; D not certain. Trimming cost V 2 bases and J 9 bases, with 17 bases left between them. The CDR3 spans 15 residues. The germline V gene has CDR1 DFQATT and CDR2 SNEGSKA (reference sequence).

The genes are TRBV4-1 and TRBJ1-4; the D is unclear. The CDR3 spans 15 residues. V was cut by 0 bases and J by 8 bases, with 13 bases left in between. From germline, CDR1 is MGHRA and CDR2 YSYEKL. In DNA, the CDR3 is TGCGCCAGCAGCCAAGAGCGGGCTTTGGGGGAAAAACTGTTTTTT. It codes for CASSQERALGEKLFF.

This clonotype was found many times. The rearrangement uses TRBV29-1 and TRBJ2-3, with D unresolved. The V end was cut by 6 bases, the J end by 0 bases, with 13 bases between. Looked up from germline, CDR1 is SQVTM and CDR2 is ANQGSEA. This CDR3 contains 14 residues. CDR3 protein: CSVALGPSTDTQYF. The DNA for the CDR3 is TGCAGCGTAGCCTTAGGACCCAGCACAGATACGCAGTATTTT.

This clonotype was counted only a few times. The CDR3 coding sequence is TGTGCCAGCAGTCCCCGACAGGCGCAGACCCAGTACTTC. Translated, it gives CASSPRQAQTQYF. The chain couples TRBV12-3 or TRBV12-4 to TRBJ2-5; D perhaps matches TRBD1 (6 bases). CDR3 length equals 13 residues. V was trimmed by 5 bases and J by 6 bases, leaving 13 bases between them.

Only a few counts were recorded for this clonotype. The V gene is TRBV4-1, the J gene TRBJ2-2; 9 bases line up with TRBD1. The CDR3 is made up of 15 amino acids. CDR1 MGHRA and CDR2 YSYEKL come from the germline V gene. The V gene end was trimmed by 6 bases and the J gene end by 6 bases; junction bases not matched to a gene: 8. In DNA form, the CDR3 reads TGCGCCAGCAGAGCCGGGACAGGGCCTCCCGGGGAGCTGTTTTTT. It specifies CASRAGTGPPGELFF.

The rearrangement joins TRBV5-6 to TRBJ2-1, with TRBD2 identical over 7 bases. The CDR3 length is 16 residues. Trimming cost V 6 bases and J 0 bases; bases outside gene matches: 9. Per germline, CDR1 SGHDT and CDR2 YYEEEE. The CDR3 sequence is CASIISGSSSYNEQFF. In DNA form, the CDR3 reads TGTGCCAGCATCATTAGCGGGTCAAGCTCCTACAATGAGCAGTTCTTC. The full variable domain, rest sourced from reference TRBV5-6 and TRBJ2-1, is DAGVTQSPTHLIKTRGQQVTLRCSPKSGHDTVSWYQQALGQGPQFIFQYYEEEERQRGNFPDRFSGHQFPNYSSELNVNALLLGDSALYLCASIISGSSSYNEQFFGPGTRLTVL.

This chain joins TRBV9 and TRBJ2-1; D not resolved. There are 13 residues in the CDR3. Per the germline V gene, CDR1 is SGDLS and CDR2 is YYNGEE. V was pared by 0 bases and J by 7 bases, with 8 bases between. CDR3 protein: CASSVDLTNEQFF. CDR3 in DNA: TGTGCCAGCAGCGTAGACCTAACTAATGAGCAGTTCTTC.

The chain links TRBV30 to TRBJ2-4; a weak D match, TRBD2 (6 bases). This CDR3 region has 14 residues. Trimming removed 3 bases from V and 0 bases from J, with 9 bases in between. Germline V CDR1 and CDR2: GTSNPN, SVGIG (reference sequence). In DNA, the CDR3 is TGTGCCTGGAGCGGGACTTTAGCCAAAAACATTCAGTACTTC. It yields the protein CAWSGTLAKNIQYF.

The sample holds a few counts of this clonotype. The chain carries TRBV12-3 or TRBV12-4 and TRBJ2-7; D not resolved. The V gene lost 3 bases and the J gene lost 6 bases, with 15 bases spanning the gap. The CDR3 is 14 amino acids. CDR3 amino acids: CASSLIAEKSEQYF. The DNA of the CDR3 is TGTGCCAGCAGTTTGATTGCGGAAAAGAGCGAGCAGTACTTC.

The chain has TRBV5-1 and TRBJ2-7, with 10 bases identical to TRBD2. J gave up 5 bases and V 2 bases, and 7 bases lay outside the gene matches. Per germline, CDR1 SGHRS and CDR2 YFSETQ. The CDR3 runs to 15 residues. For the CDR3, the DNA is TGCGCCAGCAGCTTAGTAGGACTAGCGGTTGACGAGCAGTACTTC. It yields the protein CASSLVGLAVDEQYF. The full variable domain, rest sourced from reference TRBV5-1 and TRBJ2-7, is KAGVTQTPRYLIKTRGQQVTLSCSPISGHRSVSWYQQTPGQGLQFLFEYFSETQRNKGNFPGRFSGRQFSNSRSEMNVSTLELGDSALYLCASSLVGLAVDEQYFGPGTRLTVT.

This clonotype was detected only a few times. The rearrangement uses TRBV4-1 and TRBJ2-2, with 13 positions matching TRBD2. CDR3 length: 18 residues. Germline trimming cut 1 base from V and 1 base from J; bases unmatched to any gene: 3. The germline gives CDR1 MGHRA, CDR2 YSYEKL. The CDR3 coding sequence is TGCGCCAGCAGCCAAGGGGGACTAGCGGGGTGGAACACCGGGGAGCTGTTTTTT. Amino acid sequence: CASSQGGLAGWNTGELFF.

The rearrangement uses TRBV20-1 and TRBJ1-5; 11 nucleotides agree with TRBD1. Germline assignment: CDR1 DFQATT and CDR2 SNEGSKA (reference sequence). The CDR3 runs 14 residues. V shed 6 bases and J 5 bases; nucleotides not matched to a gene: 6. CDR3: CSARTGGTYQPQHF. CDR3 bases: TGCAGTGCCCGGACAGGGGGCACATATCAGCCCCAGCATTTT.

Only a few counts were recorded for this clonotype. V is TRBV20-1 and J is TRBJ2-4, with 7 bases lining up with TRBD1. Losses at the gene ends were 5 bases for V and 3 bases for J; bases not matched to a gene: 4. Germline CDR1 DFQATT, CDR2 SNEGSKA (reference sequence). The CDR3 loop spans 13 amino acids. The CDR3 reads CSAPTGVKNIQYF. Written as DNA, the CDR3 is TGCAGTGCTCCTACAGGGGTCAAAAACATTCAGTACTTC.

This clonotype has a handful of counts. The chain has TRBV3-1 and TRBJ2-3; 9 positions agree with TRBD2. With V trimmed by 2 bases and J by 4 bases, 4 bases remained unmatched. The CDR3 sequence is 15 residues long. From germline, CDR1 is LGHDT and CDR2 YNNKEL (reference sequence). The CDR3 region is CASSQKGGRADTQYF. The CDR3, as DNA: TGTGCCAGCAGCCAAAAGGGCGGGAGGGCAGATACGCAGTATTTT.

The sample holds a few counts of this clonotype. The chain joins TRBV29-1 to TRBJ2-7; 14 nucleotides align to TRBD2. In germline, CDR1 is SQVTM, CDR2 ANQGSEA. V shed 4 bases, J shed 6 bases, and the junction held 20 bases outside the gene matches. The CDR3 is 19 amino acids. CDR3 bases: TGCAGCGTTGGTTCTCCACGGGGACTAGCGGGAGAGGTGGCGTTCGAGCAGTACTTC. Amino acids: CSVGSPRGLAGEVAFEQYF.

This chain joins TRBV20-1 and TRBJ1-1, with TRBD1 identical over 7 bases. The junction had 7 bases not matched to a gene; V was cut back by 6 bases and J by 3 bases. This CDR3 has 13 residues. The germline gives CDR1 DFQATT, CDR2 SNEGSKA (reference sequence). Here the CDR3 DNA reads TGCAGTGCCGTAGGGGGCACCTACACTGAAGCTTTCTTT. Its protein is CSAVGGTYTEAFF.

This clonotype was counted between two and nine times. The chain couples TRBV9 to TRBJ2-3; 10 bases match TRBD1. V was pared by 2 bases and J by 5 bases, with 5 bases of the junction left unmatched. The germline V gene has CDR1 SGDLS and CDR2 YYNGEE. The length of the CDR3 is 15 residues. The CDR3: CASSVRDRGGDTQYF. DNA of the CDR3: TGTGCCAGCAGCGTCCGGGACAGGGGAGGAGATACGCAGTATTTT.

To note about this clonotype: The junction departs from the called germline gene at one end, perhaps through a read error. The chain recombines TRBV10-3 with TRBJ2-7; no reliable D call. The length of the CDR3 is 13 residues. The germline V gene has CDR1 ENHRY and CDR2 SYGVKD. DNA of the CDR3: TGTGCCATCAGTGAGGTGGGATCCTACGAGCAGCACTTC. Encoded protein: CAISEVGSYEQHF.

This clonotype showed up many times. One end of the junction is discordant with germline, which a read error may explain. The rearrangement joins TRBV29-1 to TRBJ2-1; D is uncertain. The CDR3 length is 15 residues. Per the germline V gene, CDR1 is SQVTM and CDR2 is ANQGSEA. This CDR3 is CSFEGLESSYNEQFF. For the CDR3, the DNA is TGCAGCTTTGAAGGTTTGGAGAGCTCCTACAATGAGCAGTTCTTC.

This clonotype occurred a few times. The rearrangement uses TRBV6-5 and TRBJ2-7; 10 nucleotides line up with TRBD1. Germline V lookup: CDR1 MNHEY, CDR2 SVGAGI. V shed 4 bases, J shed 4 bases, and the junction held 4 bases outside the gene matches. CDR3 size: 14 residues. The CDR3 sequence: CASSFDRGPYEQYF. In DNA form, the CDR3 reads TGTGCCAGCAGTTTCGACAGGGGGCCATACGAGCAGTACTTC.

The gene calls are TRBV5-1 and TRBJ2-5, with D possibly TRBD2 on 5 matching bases. This CDR3 spans 12 amino acids. Germline assignment: CDR1 SGHRS and CDR2 YFSETQ. The V end lost 1 base, the J end lost 7 bases, and 8 bases lay between the germline ends. As DNA, the CDR3 is TGCGCCAGCAGCTTGAACGGAGGGACCCAGTACTTC. As protein: CASSLNGGTQYF.

The chain's CDR3 is CASRETTSTDTQYF. In DNA, the CDR3 is TGTGCCAGCAGGGAGACGACTAGCACAGATACGCAGTATTTT. The rearrangement uses TRBV6-1 and TRBJ2-3; D unclear. Between the trimmed V and J ends, which lost 6 bases and 0 bases, there was a span of 10 bases. This CDR3 comprises 14 residues. CDR1 MNHNS and CDR2 SASEGT come from the germline V gene.